Each of the 3 T cell receptor beta chains below was sequenced from the same sample in a study of T cells in Graves' hyperthyroidism and ophthalmopathy. Amplified TCR beta CDR3 regions came from RNA transcripts. With the HTBI primer set, the TCR CDR3 went through a first round of RT-PCR. TCRdb redid the calling of the multiplex PCR reads with MiXCR, one entry per CDR3 protein. The sample lists about 740,000 distinct CDR3 sequences, 13% to 15% occurring once. The sample consisted of blood. All receptors derive from a young woman with Graves' hyperthyroidism.

The V gene is TRBV6-2 or TRBV6-3, the J gene TRBJ2-7; TRBD2 matches 8 bases. Germline V lookup: CDR1 MNHEY, CDR2 SVGEGT. V shed 2 bases, J shed 6 bases, and the junction held 3 bases outside the gene matches. This CDR3 spans 13 amino acids. Here the CDR3 reads CASSYRSGSEQYF. Written as DNA, the CDR3 is TGTGCCAGCAGTTACCGGAGCGGGAGCGAGCAGTACTTC.

In its sample, this clonotype was seen a few times. The chain joins TRBV29-1 to TRBJ2-1, with 7 bases aligning to TRBD2. Unmatched junction bases numbered 6, after V lost 1 base and J lost 3 bases. CDR3 size: 15 residues. CDR1 is SQVTM and CDR2 is ANQGSEA in the germline V gene. DNA for the CDR3: TGCAGCGTTGAAGTGTGGCTAGCGGACTACAATGAGCAGTTCTTC. Amino acid sequence: CSVEVWLADYNEQFF.

This clonotype was recorded at least ten times. J is TRBJ2-7 and V is TRBV27, with TRBD1 matching over 8 bases. The V segment lost 2 bases and the J segment 5 bases; nucleotides outside the gene matches: 11. The CDR3 has 16 amino acids. The V gene's germline CDR1 is MNHEY and CDR2 SMNVEV (reference sequence). CDR3 region: CASSLSPGQGYHEQYF. Written as DNA, the CDR3 is TGTGCCAGCAGTTTAAGTCCTGGACAGGGATATCACGAGCAGTACTTC.